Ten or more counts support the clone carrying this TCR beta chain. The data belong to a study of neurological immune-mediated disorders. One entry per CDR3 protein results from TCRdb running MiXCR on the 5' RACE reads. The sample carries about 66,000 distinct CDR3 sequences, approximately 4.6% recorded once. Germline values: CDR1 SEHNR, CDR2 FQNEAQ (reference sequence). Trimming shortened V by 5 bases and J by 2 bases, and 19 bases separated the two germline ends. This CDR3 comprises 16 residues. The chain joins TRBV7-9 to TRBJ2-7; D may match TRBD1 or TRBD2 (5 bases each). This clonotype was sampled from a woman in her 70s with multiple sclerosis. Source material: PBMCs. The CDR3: CASSPLDEGQAYEQYF. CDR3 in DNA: TGTGCCAGCAGCCCCCTCGACGAGGGGCAAGCCTACGAGCAGTACTTC.